This note documents a single T cell receptor (beta chain) sequence. Its matching antigen is unknown. This entry belongs to a study of cytomegalovirus exposure and HLA in healthy donors. Findings and limits, study-wide: When analyzed later, a missense DCLRE1C variant was found to be linked to TCR beta V- and J-gene trimming. Common viral pathogens were later found to be apparently linked to several of the most significant clusters.

From germline, CDR1 is SGDLS and CDR2 YYNGEE. The CDR3 has 13 residues. Trimming took off 1 base at V and 11 bases at J, with 15 bases between the two ends. Primers for the PCR totalled 60 Vbeta and 13 Jbeta. The assay was immunoSEQ multiplex PCR, and TCRdb's table has in-frame clones only and misses some. The data show around 130,000 clones, with 70% to 80% seen just once and approximately 2.6% held by the top ten. The chain combines TRBV9 with TRBJ1-2; tentative D call: TRBD1 (5 bases). The origin of this receptor is a human donor in good health. Specimen: PBMCs. The CDR3 region is CASSVQGGRSYTF. CDR3 sequence (DNA): TGTGCCAGCAGCGTACAGGGTGGTAGGAGTTACACCTTC.